The rows below give T cell receptor beta chains drawn from one sample of a study of blood T cell repertoires in COVID-19. This table comes from immunoSEQ multiplex PCR, and its TCRdb copy is limited to in-frame clones, with some not included. The sample consists of about 100,000 clones, 85% of them appearing once. Specimen: peripheral blood. Receptors originate from a man aged 50-59 years with active or convalescent COVID-19. Each CDR3 is given with its conserved first and last residue. The D gene is left open where the match is weak. Not every row has a clone size; where given, it reads once, few, many or a size class.

size	V	D	length	J	CDR3	DNA
.	TRBV24-1	.	16	TRBJ2-1	CATSDFGGGLYNEQFF	TGTGCCACCAGTGATTTTGGGGGGGGCCTCTACAATGAGCAGTTCTTC
.	TRBV3-1/TRBV3-2	.	13	TRBJ1-1	CASSPTRGTEAFF	TGTGCCAGCAGCCCCACCAGGGGCACTGAAGCTTTCTTT
.	TRBV24-1	.	15	TRBJ1-5	CATSDSGHKTQPQHF	TGTGCCACCAGTGATTCGGGACACAAGACTCAGCCCCAGCATTTT
.	TRBV4-1	TRBD1	17	TRBJ1-3	CASSQDGGGQGRNTIYF	TGCGCCAGCAGCCAAGATGGAGGAGGACAGGGAAGAAACACCATATATTTT
.	TRBV28	.	13	TRBJ1-2	CAAYRRQGYGYTF	TGTGCCGCTTATCGCCGCCAGGGGTATGGCTACACCTTC
.	TRBV5-5	.	15	TRBJ1-1	CASSLQPTVNTEAFF	TGTGCCAGCAGCCTCCAACCGACAGTGAACACTGAAGCTTTCTTT
once	TRBV3-1/TRBV3-2	TRBD2	16	TRBJ2-5	CASSQGPSGGQETQYF	TGTGCCAGCAGCCAAGGTCCCTCGGGGGGCCAAGAGACCCAGTACTTC
once	TRBV6-5	TRBD1	15	TRBJ1-6	CASSYATGRSSPLHF	TGTGCCAGCAGTTACGCGACAGGGAGGTCCTCACCCCTCCACTTT
.	TRBV30	.	13	TRBJ1-5	CAWSRENNQPQHF	TGTGCCTGGAGTCGGGAAAACAATCAGCCCCAGCATTTT
.	TRBV28	TRBD2	15	TRBJ2-1	CASGPGAGGPFEQFF	TGTGCCAGTGGCCCCGGGGCGGGAGGGCCTTTTGAGCAGTTCTTC
.	TRBV15	.	15	TRBJ1-2	CATSRGGEGNYGYTF	TGTGCCACCAGCAGAGGGGGGGAAGGTAACTATGGCTACACCTTC
.	TRBV11-2	TRBD2	12	TRBJ2-7	CASLAGGYEQYF	TGTGCCAGTTTAGCGGGAGGTTACGAGCAGTACTTC
.	TRBV30	.	11	TRBJ2-7	CAWRETYEQYF	TGTGCCTGGAGGGAGACCTACGAGCAGTACTTC
.	TRBV30	.	14	TRBJ2-3	CAWSVVTSTDTQYF	TGTGCCTGGAGTGTGGTGACTAGCACAGATACGCAGTATTTT
.	TRBV6-5	.	13	TRBJ2-1	CASRQGSYNEQFF	TGTGCCAGCAGACAGGGTTCCTACAATGAGCAGTTCTTC
.	TRBV11-2	TRBD2	17	TRBJ2-3	CASSAYPSGRVTDTQYF	TGTGCCAGCAGCGCCTACCCAAGCGGGAGGGTCACAGATACGCAGTATTTT
.	TRBV6-5	.	13	TRBJ1-5	CASDGGANQPQHF	TGTGCCAGCGACGGCGGGGCCAATCAGCCCCAGCATTTT
.	TRBV7-6	.	14	TRBJ2-5	CASSSGTYSETQYF	TGTGCCAGCAGCTCAGGGACTTATTCAGAGACCCAGTACTTC
.	TRBV7-9	TRBD1	15	TRBJ2-2	CASSSDRGYTGELFF	TGTGCCAGCAGCTCGGACAGGGGGTACACCGGGGAGCTGTTTTTT
.	TRBV28	.	16	TRBJ1-4	CASSLSVVRIRGKLFF	TGTGCCAGCAGTTTGTCAGTAGTTAGGATAAGAGGAAAACTGTTTTTT
.	TRBV11-3	.	12	TRBJ2-7	CASSFSGFEQYF	TGTGCCAGCAGCTTCTCGGGTTTCGAGCAGTACTTC
.	TRBV2	TRBD2	14	TRBJ2-2	CASSLAGNTGELFF	TGTGCCAGCAGTCTAGCGGGGAACACCGGGGAGCTGTTTTTT
.	TRBV7-3	TRBD2	14	TRBJ2-1	CASSSSGTYNEQFF	TGTGCCAGCAGCTCTAGCGGGACCTACAATGAGCAGTTCTTC
.	TRBV5-5	.	14	TRBJ1-5	CASSYQGIDHPQHF	TGTGCCAGCAGTTATCAGGGGATTGATCATCCCCAGCATTTT
.	TRBV5-1	.	16	TRBJ2-2	CASSGIGRAATGELFF	TGCGCCAGCAGCGGTATTGGCAGGGCAGCAACCGGGGAGCTGTTTTTT
.	TRBV30	TRBD1	18	TRBJ1-5	CAWSVRGQGVGSNQPQHF	TGTGCCTGGAGTGTACGGGGACAGGGTGTTGGGAGCAATCAGCCCCAGCATTTT
once	TRBV12-3/TRBV12-4	.	13	TRBJ1-2	CAVGGPTNYGYTF	TGTGCCGTCGGGGGGCCTACTAACTATGGCTACACCTTC
.	TRBV5-1	TRBD2	16	TRBJ2-1	CASSAGLAGGRNEQFF	TGCGCCAGCAGCGCCGGACTAGCGGGAGGGCGGAATGAGCAGTTCTTC
few	TRBV18	.	13	TRBJ2-1	CASSPGGGNEQFF	TGTGCCAGCTCACCAGGTGGGGGGAATGAGCAGTTCTTC
.	TRBV3-1/TRBV3-2	.	15	TRBJ1-2	CASTSFGRRGYGYTF	TGTGCCAGCACTTCCTTTGGTAGGAGGGGCTATGGCTACACCTTC
.	TRBV28	TRBD1	14	TRBJ1-5	CASSKTGIHQPQHF	TGTGCCAGCAGTAAGACAGGGATACATCAGCCCCAGCATTTT
once	TRBV13	TRBD2	14	TRBJ2-7	CASSLVAGGREQYF	TGTGCCAGCAGCTTAGTAGCGGGAGGACGAGAGCAGTACTTC
.	TRBV2	TRBD1	13	TRBJ1-4	CASSGQGVGKLFF	TGTGCCAGCAGCGGACAGGGGGTAGGAAAACTGTTTTTT
.	TRBV25-1	.	12	TRBJ1-2	CASSDPLYGYTF	TGTGCCAGCAGTGATCCCCTCTATGGCTACACCTTC
.	TRBV6-5	TRBD1	15	TRBJ1-5	CASSYNRGVNQPQHF	TGTGCCAGCAGTTACAACAGGGGGGTCAATCAGCCCCAGCATTTT
.	TRBV5-1	TRBD1	16	TRBJ2-7	CASSLASTGINYEQYF	TGCGCCAGCAGCTTGGCGTCGACAGGGATCAACTACGAGCAGTACTTC
.	TRBV19	.	15	TRBJ2-6	CASREAGTGANVLTF	TGTGCCAGTAGAGAGGCAGGGACAGGGGCCAACGTCCTGACTTTC
.	TRBV10-3	.	11	TRBJ2-7	CAISGYYEQYF	TGTGCCATCAGTGGTTACTACGAGCAGTACTTC
.	TRBV24-1	TRBD2	17	TRBJ2-1	CATSDWTSGTGYNEQFF	TGTGCCACCAGTGATTGGACTAGCGGGACCGGTTACAATGAGCAGTTCTTC
few	TRBV6-5	TRBD1	13	TRBJ1-3	CATDRGDGNTIYF	TGTGCCACGGACAGGGGAGACGGAAACACCATATATTTT
few	TRBV7-9	TRBD1	15	TRBJ1-1	CASSLQGAVGTEAFF	TGTGCCAGCAGCTTACAGGGGGCTGTCGGCACTGAAGCTTTCTTT
.	TRBV5-4	.	15	TRBJ1-1	CASSLDQTGFTEAFF	TGTGCCAGCAGCTTGGACCAAACAGGTTTCACTGAAGCTTTCTTT
few	TRBV5-1	.	15	TRBJ1-1	CASSLTGNMNTEAFF	TGCGCCAGCAGCTTGACAGGAAACATGAACACTGAAGCTTTCTTT
medium-sized	TRBV4-1	.	16	TRBJ1-5	CASSQEQGPGNQPQHF	TGCGCCAGCAGCCAAGAACAGGGACCTGGCAATCAGCCCCAGCATTTT
.	TRBV2	.	13	TRBJ1-5	CASKVTGYEPQHF	TGTGCCAGCAAAGTCACAGGGTATGAGCCCCAGCATTTT